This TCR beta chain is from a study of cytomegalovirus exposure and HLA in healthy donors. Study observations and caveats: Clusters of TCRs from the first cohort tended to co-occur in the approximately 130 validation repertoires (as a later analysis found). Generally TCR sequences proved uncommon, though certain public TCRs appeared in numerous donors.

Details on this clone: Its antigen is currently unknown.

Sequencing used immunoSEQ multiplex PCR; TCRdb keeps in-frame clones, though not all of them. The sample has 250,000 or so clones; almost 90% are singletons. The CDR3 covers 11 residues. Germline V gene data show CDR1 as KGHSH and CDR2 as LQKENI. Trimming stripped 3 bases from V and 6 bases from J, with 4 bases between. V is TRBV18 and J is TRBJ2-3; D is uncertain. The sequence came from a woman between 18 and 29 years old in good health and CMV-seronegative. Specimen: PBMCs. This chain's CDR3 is CASSPSDTQYF. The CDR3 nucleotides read TGTGCCAGCTCACCTTCGGATACGCAGTATTTT.